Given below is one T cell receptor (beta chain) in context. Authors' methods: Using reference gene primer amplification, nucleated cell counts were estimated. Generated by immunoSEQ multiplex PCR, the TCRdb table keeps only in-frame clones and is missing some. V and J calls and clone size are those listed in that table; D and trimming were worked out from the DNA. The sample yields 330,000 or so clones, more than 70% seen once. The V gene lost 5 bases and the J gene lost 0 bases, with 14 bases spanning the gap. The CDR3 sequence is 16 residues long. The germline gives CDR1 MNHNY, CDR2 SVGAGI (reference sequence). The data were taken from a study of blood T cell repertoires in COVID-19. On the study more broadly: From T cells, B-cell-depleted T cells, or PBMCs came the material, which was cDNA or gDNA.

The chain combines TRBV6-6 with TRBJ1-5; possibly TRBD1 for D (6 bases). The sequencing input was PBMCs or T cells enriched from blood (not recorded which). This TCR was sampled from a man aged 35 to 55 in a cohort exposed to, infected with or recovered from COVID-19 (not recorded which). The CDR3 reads CASSNQWTDSNQPQHF. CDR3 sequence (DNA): TGTGCCAGCAGTAACCAATGGACAGATAGCAATCAGCCCCAGCATTTT.